This TCR beta chain was recovered during a study of T cells in Graves' hyperthyroidism and ophthalmopathy. RNA transcripts yielded amplified TCR beta CDR3 regions. The study used the HTBI primer set for a first-round RT-PCR of the TCR CDR3. TCRdb re-called the multiplex PCR reads with MiXCR, one entry per CDR3 protein. The table shows roughly 98,000 distinct CDR3 sequences, with 35% to 50% occurring only once. In patients aged 18 to 65, hyperthyroidism was newly diagnosed, with duration under 2 months. Orbital computed tomography and thyroid ultrasound, together with serum TRAb and thyroxine and clinical symptoms, were used for diagnoses. This clonotype has at least ten counts. The CDR3 spans 13 residues. The germline V and J ends were trimmed by 7 bases and 3 bases, with 10 bases remaining between them. CDR1 LNHDA and CDR2 SQIVND come from the germline V gene (reference sequence).

The clonotype comes from a woman in her 30s with Graves' hyperthyroidism. The chain joins TRBV19 to TRBJ1-5; D gene uncertain. The sample was peripheral blood or thyroid tissue (not recorded which). CDR3 DNA sequence: TGTGCCAGTACCTGGGTCCTCAATCAGCCCCAGCATTTT. This codes for CASTWVLNQPQHF.